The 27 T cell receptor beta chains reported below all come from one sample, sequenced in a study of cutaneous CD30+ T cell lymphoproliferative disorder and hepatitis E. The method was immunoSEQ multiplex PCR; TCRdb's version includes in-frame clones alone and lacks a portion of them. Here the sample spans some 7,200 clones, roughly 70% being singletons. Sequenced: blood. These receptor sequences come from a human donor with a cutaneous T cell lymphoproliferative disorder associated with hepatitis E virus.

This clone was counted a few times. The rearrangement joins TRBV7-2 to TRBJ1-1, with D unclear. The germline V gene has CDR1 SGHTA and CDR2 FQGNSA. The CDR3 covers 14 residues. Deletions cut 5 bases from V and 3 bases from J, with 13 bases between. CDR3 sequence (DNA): TGTGCCAGCAGCCGTCCAGGACTGGACACTGAAGCTTTCTTT. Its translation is CASSRPGLDTEAFF.

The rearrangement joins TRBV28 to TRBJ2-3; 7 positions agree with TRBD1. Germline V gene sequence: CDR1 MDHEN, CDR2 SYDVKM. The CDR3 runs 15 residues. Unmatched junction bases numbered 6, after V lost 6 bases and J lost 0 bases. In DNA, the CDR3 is TGTGCCAGCAGCTCTGACAGGGCTAGCACAGATACGCAGTATTTT. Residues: CASSSDRASTDTQYF.

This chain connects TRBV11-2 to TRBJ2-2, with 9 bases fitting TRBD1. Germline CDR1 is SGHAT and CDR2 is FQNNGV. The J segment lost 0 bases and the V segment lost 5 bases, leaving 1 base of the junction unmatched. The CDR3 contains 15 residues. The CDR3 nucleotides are TGTGCCAGCAGCAGACAGGGGGCGAACACCGGGGAGCTGTTTTTT. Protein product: CASSRQGANTGELFF. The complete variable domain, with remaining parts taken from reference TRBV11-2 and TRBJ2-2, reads EAGVAQSPRYKIIEKRQSVAFWCNPISGHATLYWYQQILGQGPKLLIQFQNNGVVDDSQLPKDRFSAERLKGVDSTLKIQPAKLEDSAVYLCASSRQGANTGELFFGEGSRLTVL.

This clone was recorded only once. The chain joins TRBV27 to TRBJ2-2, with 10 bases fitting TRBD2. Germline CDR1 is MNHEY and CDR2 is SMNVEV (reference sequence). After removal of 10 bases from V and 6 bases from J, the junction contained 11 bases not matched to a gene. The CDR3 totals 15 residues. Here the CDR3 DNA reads TGTGCCACCAAATCCGGGCTAGCGGGGGCCGGGGAGCTGTTTTTT. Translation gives CATKSGLAGAGELFF.

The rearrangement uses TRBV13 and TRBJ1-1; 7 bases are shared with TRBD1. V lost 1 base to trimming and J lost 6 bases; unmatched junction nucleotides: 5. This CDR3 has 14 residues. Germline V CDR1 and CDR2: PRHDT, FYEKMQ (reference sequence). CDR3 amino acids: CASSLEGGSPEAFF. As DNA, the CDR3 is TGTGCCAGCAGCTTAGAAGGGGGCAGCCCTGAAGCTTTCTTT.

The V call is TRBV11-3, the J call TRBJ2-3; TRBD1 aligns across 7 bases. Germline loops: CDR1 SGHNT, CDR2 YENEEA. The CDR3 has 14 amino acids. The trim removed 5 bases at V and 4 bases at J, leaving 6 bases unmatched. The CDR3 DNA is TGTGCCAGCAGCACCAGACAGGGCCCAGATACGCAGTATTTT. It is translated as CASSTRQGPDTQYF.

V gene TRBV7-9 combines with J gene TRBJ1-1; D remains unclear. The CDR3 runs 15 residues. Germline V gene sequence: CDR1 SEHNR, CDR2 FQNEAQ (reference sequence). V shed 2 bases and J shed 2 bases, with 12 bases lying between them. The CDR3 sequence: CASSLTMAVNTEAFF. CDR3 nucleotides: TGTGCCAGCAGCTTAACCATGGCGGTAAACACTGAAGCTTTCTTT.

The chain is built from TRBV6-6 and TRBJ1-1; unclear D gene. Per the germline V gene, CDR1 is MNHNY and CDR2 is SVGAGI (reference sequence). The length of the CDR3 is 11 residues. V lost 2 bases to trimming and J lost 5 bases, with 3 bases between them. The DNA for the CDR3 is TGTGCCAGCAGTTACGATACTGAAGCTTTCTTT. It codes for CASSYDTEAFF.

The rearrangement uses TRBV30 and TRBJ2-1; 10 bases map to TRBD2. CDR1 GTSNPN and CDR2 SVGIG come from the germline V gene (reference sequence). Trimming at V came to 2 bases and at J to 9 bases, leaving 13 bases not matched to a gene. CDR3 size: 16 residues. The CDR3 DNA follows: TGTGCCTGGAGTACCCTAGCGGGAGCCGTCAGTGGTGAGCAGTTCTTC. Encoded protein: CAWSTLAGAVSGEQFF.

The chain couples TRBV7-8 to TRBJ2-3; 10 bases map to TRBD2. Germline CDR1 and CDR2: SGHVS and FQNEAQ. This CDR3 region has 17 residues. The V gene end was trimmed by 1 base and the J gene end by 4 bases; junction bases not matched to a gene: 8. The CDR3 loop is CASSLVRAGGLPDTQYF. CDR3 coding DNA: TGTGCCAGCAGCTTAGTCCGAGCGGGGGGGCTTCCAGATACGCAGTATTTT.

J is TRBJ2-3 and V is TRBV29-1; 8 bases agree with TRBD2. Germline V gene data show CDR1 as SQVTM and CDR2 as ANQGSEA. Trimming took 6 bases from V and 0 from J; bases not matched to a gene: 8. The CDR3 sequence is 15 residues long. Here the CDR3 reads CSVEEGGRSTDTQYF. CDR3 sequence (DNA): TGCAGCGTCGAGGAGGGCGGGAGGAGCACAGATACGCAGTATTTT.

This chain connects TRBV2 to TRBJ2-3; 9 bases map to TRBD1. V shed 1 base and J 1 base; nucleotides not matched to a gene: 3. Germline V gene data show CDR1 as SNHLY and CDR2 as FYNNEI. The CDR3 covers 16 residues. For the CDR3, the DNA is TGTGCCAGCAGTGAAGGGACAGGGGATGGCACAGATACGCAGTATTTT. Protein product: CASSEGTGDGTDTQYF.

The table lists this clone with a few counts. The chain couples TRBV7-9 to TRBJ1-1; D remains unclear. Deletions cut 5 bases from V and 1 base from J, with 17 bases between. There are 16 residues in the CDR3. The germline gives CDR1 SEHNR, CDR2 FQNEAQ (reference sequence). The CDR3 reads CASSPPTYDGNTEAFF. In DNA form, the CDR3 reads TGTGCCAGCAGCCCACCGACCTACGACGGGAACACTGAAGCTTTCTTT. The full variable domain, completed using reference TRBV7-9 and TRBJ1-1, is DTGVSQNPRHKITKRGQNVTFRCDPISEHNRLYWYRQTLGQGPEFLTYFQNEAQLEKSRLLSDRFSAERPKGSFSTLEIQRTEQGDSAMYLCASSPPTYDGNTEAFFGQGTRLTVV.

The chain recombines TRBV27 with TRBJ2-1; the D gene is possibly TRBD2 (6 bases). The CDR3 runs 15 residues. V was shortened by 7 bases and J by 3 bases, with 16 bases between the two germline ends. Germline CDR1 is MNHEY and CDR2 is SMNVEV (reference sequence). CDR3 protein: CASTDHGGNYNEQFF. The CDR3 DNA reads TGTGCCAGCACCGACCACGGCGGGAACTACAATGAGCAGTTCTTC.

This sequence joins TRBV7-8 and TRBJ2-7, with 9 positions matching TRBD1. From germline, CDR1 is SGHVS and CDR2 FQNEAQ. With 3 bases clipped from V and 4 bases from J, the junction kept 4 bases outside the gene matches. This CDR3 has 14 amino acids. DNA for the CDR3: TGTGCCAGCAGCTTGGGACAGGGAGTATACGAGCAGTACTTC. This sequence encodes CASSLGQGVYEQYF.

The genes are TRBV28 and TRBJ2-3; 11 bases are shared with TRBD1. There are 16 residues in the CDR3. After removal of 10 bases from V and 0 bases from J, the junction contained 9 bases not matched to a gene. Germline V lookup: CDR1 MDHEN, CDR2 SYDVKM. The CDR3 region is CATGTGGDLSTDTQYF. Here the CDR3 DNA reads TGTGCCACGGGGACAGGGGGTGATCTTAGCACAGATACGCAGTATTTT.

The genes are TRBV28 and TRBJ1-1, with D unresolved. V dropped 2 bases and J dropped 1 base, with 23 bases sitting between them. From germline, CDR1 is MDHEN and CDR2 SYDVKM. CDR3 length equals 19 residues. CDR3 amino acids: CASSLVVMSSGRRNTEAFF. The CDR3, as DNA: TGTGCCAGCAGTTTAGTAGTGATGTCAAGTGGGAGGAGGAACACTGAAGCTTTCTTT.

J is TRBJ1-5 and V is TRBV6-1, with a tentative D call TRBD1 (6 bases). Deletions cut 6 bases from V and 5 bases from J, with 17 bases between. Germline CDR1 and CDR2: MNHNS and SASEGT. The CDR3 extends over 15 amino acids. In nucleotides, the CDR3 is TGTGCCAGCAGGCACCGGGACATCGGGGATCAGCCCCAGCATTTT. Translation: CASRHRDIGDQPQHF.

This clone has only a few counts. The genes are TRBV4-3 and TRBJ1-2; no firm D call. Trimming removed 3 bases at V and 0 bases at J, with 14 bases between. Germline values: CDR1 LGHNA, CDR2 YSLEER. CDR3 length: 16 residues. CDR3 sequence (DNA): TGCGCCAGCAGCCAGGCCGAGGCCGTTTCTAACTATGGCTACACCTTC. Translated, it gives CASSQAEAVSNYGYTF.

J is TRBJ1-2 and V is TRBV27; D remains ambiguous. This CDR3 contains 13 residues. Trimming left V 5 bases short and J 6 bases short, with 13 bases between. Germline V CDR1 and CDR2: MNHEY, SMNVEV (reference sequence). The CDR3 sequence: CASSMGRANGYTF. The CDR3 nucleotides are TGTGCCAGCAGTATGGGAAGGGCTAATGGCTACACCTTC.

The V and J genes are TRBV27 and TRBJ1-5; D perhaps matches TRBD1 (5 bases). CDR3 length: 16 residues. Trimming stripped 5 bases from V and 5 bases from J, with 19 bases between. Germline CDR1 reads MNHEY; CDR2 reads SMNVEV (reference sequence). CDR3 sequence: CASSPSYTGTDQPQHF. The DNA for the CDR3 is TGTGCCAGCAGTCCGTCCTATACAGGAACAGATCAGCCCCAGCATTTT.

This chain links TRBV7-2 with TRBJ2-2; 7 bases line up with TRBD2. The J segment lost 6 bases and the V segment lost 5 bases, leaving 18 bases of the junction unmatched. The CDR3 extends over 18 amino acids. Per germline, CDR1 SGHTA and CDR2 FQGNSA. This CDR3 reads CASSLPGREGPIAGELFF. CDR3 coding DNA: TGTGCCAGCAGCCTCCCGGGAAGGGAGGGCCCGATCGCCGGGGAGCTGTTTTTT.

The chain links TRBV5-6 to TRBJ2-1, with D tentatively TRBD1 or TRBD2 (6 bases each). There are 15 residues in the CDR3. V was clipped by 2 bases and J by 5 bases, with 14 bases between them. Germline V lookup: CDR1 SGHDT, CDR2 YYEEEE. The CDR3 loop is CASSFFYGGNNEQFF. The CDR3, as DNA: TGTGCCAGCAGCTTCTTCTACGGGGGCAACAATGAGCAGTTCTTC.

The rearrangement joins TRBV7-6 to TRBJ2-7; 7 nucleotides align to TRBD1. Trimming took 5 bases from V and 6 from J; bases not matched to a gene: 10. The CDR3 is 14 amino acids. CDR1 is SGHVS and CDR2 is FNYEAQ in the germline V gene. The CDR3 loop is CASSPTGVGGEQYF. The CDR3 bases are TGTGCCAGCAGCCCCACAGGGGTAGGGGGCGAGCAGTACTTC.

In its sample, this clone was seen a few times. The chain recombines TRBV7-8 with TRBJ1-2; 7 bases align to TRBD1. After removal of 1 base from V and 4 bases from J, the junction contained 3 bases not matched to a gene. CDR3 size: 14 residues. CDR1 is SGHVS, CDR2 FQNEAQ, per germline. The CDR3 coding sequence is TGTGCCAGCAGCTTAGACAGGGGCAGCTATGGCTACACCTTC. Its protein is CASSLDRGSYGYTF.

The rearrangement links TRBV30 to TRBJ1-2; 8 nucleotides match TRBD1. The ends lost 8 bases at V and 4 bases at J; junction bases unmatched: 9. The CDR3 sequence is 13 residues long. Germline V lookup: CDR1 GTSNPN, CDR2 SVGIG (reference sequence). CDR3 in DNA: TGTGCCGGCAGGACAGGGAGAGTCTATGGCTACACCTTC. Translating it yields CAGRTGRVYGYTF.

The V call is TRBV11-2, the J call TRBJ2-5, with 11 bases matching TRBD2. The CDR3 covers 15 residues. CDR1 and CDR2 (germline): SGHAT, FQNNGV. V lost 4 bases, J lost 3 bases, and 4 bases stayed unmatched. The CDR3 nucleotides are TGTGCCAGCAGCTGGGGGGGACTAGCGGAAGAGACCCAGTACTTC. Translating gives CASSWGGLAEETQYF.